The rows below give T cell receptor beta chains drawn from one sample of a study of cytomegalovirus exposure and HLA in healthy donors. Sequencing was performed with immunoSEQ multiplex PCR; in TCRdb, only in-frame clones are kept and a portion is missing. The sample lists 200,000 or so clones, less than 90% occurring once. The sample was PBMCs. These receptor sequences come from a woman aged 18-29 years in good health and CMV-seronegative. CDR3s include the opening cysteine and the closing phenylalanine or tryptophan.

v_call,j_call,cdr3_length,cdr3_aa
TRBV30,TRBJ1-2,16,CAWRVRDPITGYGYTF
TRBV5-5,TRBJ1-2,15,CASSPWGGENYGYTF
TRBV25-1,TRBJ2-7,14,CASSDTVPSYEQYF
TRBV11-2,TRBJ2-7,16,CASSPLGRRSTYEQYF
TRBV6-1,TRBJ2-1,15,CASSVEDRRYNEQFF
TRBV10-2,TRBJ1-2,13,CASRMGQGYGYTF
TRBV7-3,TRBJ2-3,17,CASSSAGGLAGAGTQYF
TRBV2,TRBJ1-5,14,CASRDSQPVRPQHF
TRBV6-1,TRBJ2-1,12,CASSATVYEQFF
TRBV7-3,TRBJ2-1,15,CASSPRTASYNEQFF
TRBV28,TRBJ1-5,16,CASSHSLLRGHQPQHF
TRBV5-1,TRBJ1-2,12,CASSEGFYGYTF
TRBV5-6,TRBJ1-1,13,CASSLGANTEAFF
TRBV7-3,TRBJ1-2,14,CASSPDRGNYGYTF
TRBV7-2,TRBJ1-5,17,CASSLGGTGHASQPQHF
TRBV5-1,TRBJ2-1,21,CASSPSHLLFTSGGPKNEQFF
TRBV2,TRBJ1-1,15,CASNPPQGRDTEAFF